One and the same sample provided the 10 T cell receptor beta chains below, sequenced in a study of blood T cell repertoires in COVID-19. Profiling relied on immunoSEQ multiplex PCR, and the TCRdb table lists in-frame clones only, not all of them. Altogether under 200,000 clones are present, 82% being singletons, with the ten largest covering about 4.9%. The specimen sequenced was peripheral blood. The source is a young woman with acute or convalescent COVID-19.

The V call is TRBV27, the J call TRBJ2-7; a possible D gene is TRBD1 (7 bases). The CDR3 has 12 residues. The V and J ends lost 10 bases and 6 bases respectively, with 16 bases between them. Per germline, CDR1 MNHEY and CDR2 SMNVEV (reference sequence). CDR3 coding DNA: TGTGCCACTGTGACAGGGACTGGCGAGCAGTACTTC. Protein sequence: CATVTGTGEQYF.

This chain connects TRBV2 to TRBJ1-3; D ambiguous. CDR3 length equals 12 residues. Germline CDR1 SNHLY, CDR2 FYNNEI. The germline V and J ends were trimmed by 10 bases and 1 base, with 8 bases remaining between them. The CDR3 region has the DNA TGTGCCAACACAGAGTCTGGAAACACCATATATTTT. It is translated as CANTESGNTIYF.

The chain couples TRBV23-1 to TRBJ1-5, with no clear D. TRBV23-1 is recorded as an ORF, its role being uncertain. Deletions cut 1 base from V and 2 bases from J, with 12 bases between. This CDR3 comprises 16 residues. CDR3 amino acids: CASSQLAENRNQPQHF. CDR3 DNA sequence: TGCGCCAGCAGTCAATTAGCTGAGAATCGCAATCAGCCCCAGCATTTT.

V gene TRBV19 combines with J gene TRBJ1-2; 9 bases map to TRBD1. The V and J ends lost 6 bases and 0 bases, in that order; junction bases with no gene match: 5. This CDR3 has 15 amino acids. Germline lookup yields CDR1 LNHDA and CDR2 SQIVND (reference sequence). The CDR3 DNA is TGTGCCAGTAGCACACAGGGGGCATCTAACTATGGCTACACCTTC. Translated, it gives CASSTQGASNYGYTF.

The chain recombines TRBV19 with TRBJ2-2; 12 nucleotides align to TRBD2. Germline CDR1 reads LNHDA; CDR2 reads SQIVND (reference sequence). V shed 7 bases, J shed 6 bases, and the junction held 9 bases outside the gene matches. The CDR3 runs to 16 residues. The CDR3 loop is CASKPPSGRVSGELFF. The CDR3 DNA follows: TGTGCCAGTAAACCACCTAGCGGGAGGGTCTCCGGGGAGCTGTTTTTT.

The V call is TRBV5-1, the J call TRBJ2-7; 7 nucleotides line up with TRBD1. This CDR3 spans 15 amino acids. With 2 bases clipped from V and 7 bases from J, the junction kept 12 bases outside the gene matches. Germline V gene data show CDR1 as SGHRS and CDR2 as YFSETQ. CDR3 DNA sequence: TGCGCCAGCAGCTTCCGGGACAGAAGTTCGGGTGAGCAGTACTTC. This codes for CASSFRDRSSGEQYF.

The gene calls are TRBV19 and TRBJ2-5; no clear D gene. CDR1 LNHDA and CDR2 SQIVND come from the germline V gene (reference sequence). CDR3 size: 11 residues. The V and J ends lost 4 bases and 4 bases respectively, with 4 bases between them. The CDR3 sequence is CASSTGETQYF. CDR3 nucleotides: TGTGCCAGTAGTACAGGAGAGACCCAGTACTTC.

The chain recombines TRBV12-2 with TRBJ1-3. TRBV12-2 is noted as a pseudogene. This CDR3 region has 23 residues. The CDR3: CASRPNLTTTGGDKRGCGNTIYF. CDR3 DNA: TGTGCAAGTCGCCCCAACTTGACAACCACTGGCGGGGATAAACGGGGTTGCGGAAACACCATATATTTT.

The J gene is TRBJ2-1, the V gene TRBV28, with TRBD1 matching over 8 bases. CDR1 and CDR2 (germline): MDHEN, SYDVKM. With V trimmed by 8 bases and J by 4 bases, 10 bases remained unmatched. CDR3 length equals 15 residues. CDR3 DNA sequence: TGTGCCAGCCCCCCGGCAGGGGGCGTATACAATGAGCAGTTCTTC. Its protein product is CASPPAGGVYNEQFF.

The V and J genes are TRBV3-1 (or the pseudogene TRBV3-2) and TRBJ2-5; 11 nucleotides line up with TRBD2. After removal of 4 bases from V and 5 bases from J, the junction contained 9 bases not matched to a gene. The CDR3 covers 16 residues. Germline V lookup: CDR1 LGHDT, CDR2 YNNKEL (reference sequence). CDR3 sequence: CASSLIAGGQLETQYF. CDR3 coding DNA: TGTGCCAGCAGCCTTATAGCGGGGGGGCAGTTGGAGACCCAGTACTTC.